The 11 T cell receptor beta chains below all came from one sample that was sequenced in a study of beta chain features in type 1 diabetes. General study results and limits: When Type 1 diabetes patients were examined, their TCRB CDR3s proved moderately but significantly shorter in all four CD4+ subsets.

cDNA synthesis used the whole RNA isolate, giving expressed TCRB sequences. TCRdb's table, derived via immunoSEQ multiplex PCR, lists solely in-frame clones and lacks some. The table includes 200,000 to 250,000 clones, about a sixth detected once. These receptors' targets are unknown. Sequencing was carried out using naive CD4+ T cells from blood. All receptors come from a man aged 25-45 years with type 1 diabetes.

The chain carries TRBV29-1 and TRBJ2-2, with D perhaps being TRBD1 or TRBD2 (6 bases each). Trimming took 0 bases from V and 15 from J, leaving 14 bases between them. The germline V gene encodes CDR1 SQVTM and CDR2 ANQGSEA. This CDR3 comprises 12 residues. The DNA for the CDR3 is TGCAGCGTTGAAGATCCCGGGGGCTCGGTGTTTTTT. Its translation is CSVEDPGGSVFF.

This chain joins TRBV13 and TRBJ2-2, with TRBD1 matching 7 bases. Germline CDR1 reads PRHDT; CDR2 reads FYEKMQ (reference sequence). The CDR3 length is 14 residues. V was clipped by 7 bases and J by 2 bases; unmatched bases: 4. The CDR3 sequence: CASTPGGNTGELFF. CDR3 nucleotides: TGTGCCAGCACCCCAGGGGGAAACACCGGGGAGCTGTTTTTT.

This clone was detected only a few times. This chain links TRBV4-2 with TRBJ1-4; no clear D gene. Germline V gives CDR1 LGHNA, CDR2 YNFKEQ. The length of the CDR3 is 12 residues. Trimming pared 6 bases from V and 8 bases from J, leaving 10 bases between. The CDR3 spells CASRRDREKLFF. The CDR3 coding sequence is TGTGCCAGCAGACGCGACCGCGAAAAACTGTTTTTT.

Only a few counts were recorded for this clone. V gene TRBV7-2 combines with J gene TRBJ2-1; D unresolved. The V end was cut by 5 bases, the J end by 4 bases, with 6 bases between. The CDR3 is made up of 12 amino acids. Germline V gives CDR1 SGHTA, CDR2 FQGNSA. The DNA for the CDR3 is TGTGCCAGCAGCCAAAATTACAATGAGCAGTTCTTC. This codes for CASSQNYNEQFF. Variable domain in full (rest from reference TRBV7-2 and TRBJ2-1): GAGVSQSPSNKVTEKGKDVELRCDPISGHTALYWYRQSLGQGLEFLIYFQGNSAPDKSGLPSDRFSAERTGGSVSTLTIQRTQQEDSAVYLCASSQNYNEQFFGPGTRLTVL.

Only a few counts were recorded for this clone. The rearrangement links TRBV5-1 to TRBJ1-2; D perhaps matches TRBD1 (5 bases). This CDR3 region has 13 residues. Germline V gives CDR1 SGHRS, CDR2 YFSETQ. Trimming stripped 0 bases from V and 5 bases from J, with 8 bases between. The DNA for the CDR3 is TGCGCCAGCAGCTTGGTAGGGGATTATGGCTACACCTTC. Translating gives CASSLVGDYGYTF.

The CDR3, as DNA: TGTGCCAGCAGTGGACAGTCCTTTGGGGACGAGCAGTACTTC. Amino acid sequence: CASSGQSFGDEQYF. The rearrangement uses TRBV14 and TRBJ2-7; maybe TRBD1 (6 bases). The CDR3 spans 14 residues. V lost 6 bases and J lost 5, with 17 bases in between. CDR1 SGHDN and CDR2 FVKESK come from the germline V gene.

The CDR3 sequence: CASSLSDRVGKQYF. The CDR3 DNA is TGTGCCAGCAGTTTATCTGACAGGGTCGGCAAACAGTACTTC. V is TRBV27 and J is TRBJ2-7, with 7 bases aligning to TRBD1. CDR1 and CDR2 from the germline V gene are MNHEY and SMNVEV (reference sequence). J gave up 10 bases and V 0 bases, and 9 bases lay outside the gene matches. The CDR3 totals 14 residues.

This clone has more than one count but fewer than ten. This chain connects TRBV10-3 to TRBJ2-3; D may be TRBD1 (6 bases). The CDR3 is 14 amino acids. Trimming left V 5 bases short and J 1 base short, with 10 bases between. Germline values: CDR1 ENHRY, CDR2 SYGVKD. In nucleotides, the CDR3 is TGTGCCATCAGTCAACAGGGCCGCACAGATACGCAGTATTTT. Translation gives CAISQQGRTDTQYF.

The chain recombines TRBV9 with TRBJ2-1; TRBD2 agrees at 7 bases. Germline V gene lookup returns CDR1 SGDLS and CDR2 YYNGEE. The CDR3 contains 13 residues. Trimming cost V 6 bases and J 9 bases; bases outside gene matches: 9. CDR3 sequence (DNA): TGTGCCAGCACCCGGGAGGCGGGGAGTGAGCAGTTCTTC. Encoded protein: CASTREAGSEQFF. The entire variable domain, with the rest obtained from reference TRBV9 and TRBJ2-1, is as follows: DSGVTQTPKHLITATGQRVTLRCSPRSGDLSVYWYQQSLDQGLQFLIQYYNGEERAKGNILERFSAQQFPDLHSELNLSSLELGDSALYFCASTREAGSEQFFGPGTRLTVL.

This clone has a single count. The chain employs TRBV30 and TRBJ1-1; D is ambiguous. Germline values: CDR1 GTSNPN, CDR2 SVGIG (reference sequence). The CDR3 contains 14 residues. Deletions cut 1 base from V and 3 bases from J, with 12 bases between. The CDR3 loop is CAWSGQHKDTEAFF. CDR3 in DNA: TGTGCCTGGAGTGGACAACATAAGGACACTGAAGCTTTCTTT.

This clone was seen only a few times. The V call is TRBV30, the J call TRBJ1-2, with TRBD1 as a possible D gene (6 bases). The CDR3 is made up of 12 amino acids. With 2 bases removed from V and 4 bases from J, the gap between germline ends came to 8 bases. CDR1 is GTSNPN and CDR2 is SVGIG in the germline V gene (reference sequence). In nucleotides, the CDR3 is TGTGCCTGGAGTACAGGGAGCTATGGCTACACCTTC. Amino acid sequence: CAWSTGSYGYTF.